This T cell receptor (beta chain) was observed in a study of neurological immune-mediated disorders. Each TCR transcript was tagged with a 10-nucleotide random UMI during 5'RACE. TCRdb analysed the 5' RACE reads with MiXCR anew, one entry per CDR3 protein. The table lists some 10,000 distinct CDR3 sequences, 20% to 25% of them singletons. For sorted libraries, the input was some 1 million CD4+ or CD8+ T cells. The CDR3 extends over 15 amino acids. Germline V CDR1 and CDR2: LGHNA, YNFKEQ. Trimming stripped 3 bases from V and 4 bases from J, with 15 bases between. Study conclusions and caveats: One cluster of related CDR3 sequences contained, by phylogenetic grouping, the repertoires of 18 of 34 multiple sclerosis patients and formed a possible signature.

This clonotype is large within its sample. The antigen remains unidentified. V and J are TRBV4-2 and TRBJ1-1; D not certain. The receptor comes from a woman in her thirties or forties with multiple sclerosis. The sample comprised CD8+ T cells from blood. Here the CDR3 DNA reads TGTGCCAGCAGCCAGAGGGAGGTCGGTGTCACTGAAGCTTTCTTT. Translation: CASSQREVGVTEAFF.